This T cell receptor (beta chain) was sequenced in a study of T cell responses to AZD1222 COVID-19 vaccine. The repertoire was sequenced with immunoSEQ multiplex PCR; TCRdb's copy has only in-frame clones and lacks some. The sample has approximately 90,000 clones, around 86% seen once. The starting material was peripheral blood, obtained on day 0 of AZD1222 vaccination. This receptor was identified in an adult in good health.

The CDR3: CASSARQGRNYGYTF. Here the CDR3 DNA reads TGTGCCAGCAGCGCCAGACAGGGGCGTAACTATGGCTACACCTTC. This sequence joins TRBV7-9 and TRBJ1-2; 8 positions match TRBD1. This CDR3 contains 15 residues. The trim removed 5 bases at V and 1 base at J, leaving 6 bases unmatched. Germline assignment: CDR1 SEHNR and CDR2 FQNEAQ (reference sequence).